This T cell receptor beta chain is from a study of blood T cells in healthy people across ages (dated by TCRdb to between 2014 and 2017). Background on the whole study: In model experiments, template switching captured about one uniquely barcoded TCR beta cDNA molecule for every two T cells. The study analyzed two additional independent replicas of 1 million unique cDNA reads from the same blood draw for two donors, one aged 18 to 30 and one aged 80 or older. Four age groups were formed from the donors: young (average roughly 15 years), middle-aged (just under 40), aged (around 68) and long-lived (about 80). The study measured age-related changes in TCR beta repertoire diversity using deep sequencing normalized with unique cDNA molecular identifiers. Donors of different ages were randomly distributed across sequencing lanes to avoid experimental bias.

What the research found in general, with its limitations: Estimates of total diversity based on one million sequenced T cells were regarded as lower bounds and as underestimates. A strong correlation was found between observed TCR beta diversity and the percentage of naive T cells measured by flow cytometry. Because the CMV infection status of the donors was unknown, age-related changes in expanded clonotypes may potentially have been confounded. Since profiling was done on bulk unsorted PBMCs, naive and antigen-experienced compartments could not be conclusively compared. Compared with the aged group, the long-lived group had more naive CD4+ T cells, fewer expanded clones and increased TCR diversity, a pattern suggesting age selection. As age increased, observed TCR beta diversity per million T cells dropped in a roughly linear way, and a significant reduction was already evident by age roughly 36.

The library relied on 5' RACE. Sequenced using an Illumina HiSeq 2500. The second PCR ran for roughly 6 to 11 cycles and used a J-beta primer mix along with a sample-barcoded 5' primer. A unique molecular identifier was introduced onto each TCR beta cDNA molecule by a template-switch 5' adaptor carrying 12 random nucleotides. Each sample yielded at least 2.5 million CDR3-containing paired-end reads. First-strand cDNA synthesis was performed from all RNA using the Mint cDNA synthesis kit, with priming by a TRBC-specific oligonucleotide. Following uracil-DNA glycosylase treatment, all cDNA underwent a first 18-cycle PCR with the universal primers M1SS and BC2_uni_R. As for the authors' bioinformatics: Normalization of each sample was performed by random selection of 1 million high-quality reads, each carrying a distinct molecular identifier. Reads sharing molecular identifiers were discarded rather than binned into consensus sequences. CDR3 identification, clonotype clustering and error correction used MiTCR with a Q25 quality threshold and the strictest error-elimination algorithm. A nonparametric unseen species model using Euler transformation provided a lower-bound estimate of total TCR beta diversity. TCRdb ran its own pipeline on the public reads, namely fastp trimming at Q25 and MiXCR clone calling, and kept in-frame beta chains. Duplicate CDR3 protein sequences are folded into a single record with the most common DNA and genes. TCRdb, not the original authors, processed these V and J calls. The sample table lists 2 million or so distinct CDR3 sequences, around 50% of them with a count of one. Jointly, the top ten make up around 2.1% of the sample.

A note on this clonotype: Its antigen remains unidentified. No much larger clone is present one base from it, and per-base qualities are unavailable.

Donors were roughly 40 systemically healthy Caucasian individuals from Russia aged roughly 6 to 100 years. Around 10 milliliters of peripheral blood were drawn from each donor into EDTA-treated Vacutainer tubes. Ficoll-Paque density-gradient centrifugation was used to isolate PBMCs, with at least 6.5 million per sample. Trizol reagent was used to extract total RNA from the PBMCs, yielding at least 6 micrograms per sample. Naive CD45RAhigh/CD27high T cell percentages were measured by flow cytometry on a PBMC aliquot from every donor. The source material was blood. The receptor comes from a woman in her thirties or forties in good health.

The DNA sequence is given as TGTGCCAGCAGCTCCAACGGGGGGTACTATGGCTACACCTTC. The encoded protein is CASSSNGGYYGYTF. This sequence uses TRBV7-2 and TRBJ1-2; a tentative D call is TRBD1 (5 bases match). The germline ends are 12 bases apart after V is trimmed by 4 bases and J by 3 bases. The CDR3 contains 14 residues, cysteine and phenylalanine counted. Only the CDR3 DNA is retained, 42 bases long and in frame from the first base. The germline V gene yields SGHTA for CDR1 and FQGNSA for CDR2.